This T cell receptor (beta chain) was sequenced for a study of graft-versus-host responses after intestinal transplantation. In the study overall: Multivisceral, liver-intestinal, or isolated intestinal grafts went to recipients. Following induction with anti-thymocyte globulin, all recipients were given tacrolimus and steroids for two to four years.

The CDR3 totals 17 residues. Germline V gives CDR1 SGHRS, CDR2 YFSETQ. V lost 7 bases to trimming and J lost 2 bases; unmatched junction nucleotides: 8. The protocol was immunoSEQ multiplex PCR, while the TCRdb copy is restricted to in-frame clones and leaves out a portion. Among tens of thousands of clones listed, about 91% were seen once. Worth noting for this clone: Its antigen is currently unknown.

The clonotype comes from a human donor who was the organ donor for an intestinal transplant. The gene calls are TRBV5-1 and TRBJ2-2; the match to TRBD2 covers 13 bases. The source was unstimulated CD4+ T cells sorted from spleen or lymph node cells, collected before transplant. The CDR3 is CASGWTSGRTNTGELFF. Here the CDR3 DNA reads TGCGCCAGCGGATGGACTAGCGGGAGAACTAACACCGGGGAGCTGTTTTTT. The complete variable domain, with remaining parts taken from reference TRBV5-1 and TRBJ2-2, reads KAGVTQTPRYLIKTRGQQVTLSCSPISGHRSVSWYQQTPGQGLQFLFEYFSETQRNKGNFPGRFSGRQFSNSRSEMNVSTLELGDSALYLCASGWTSGRTNTGELFFGEGSRLTVL.